The 8 T cell receptor beta chains below come from one sample, sequenced in a study of blood T cell dynamics during melanoma immunotherapy. Generated by immunoSEQ multiplex PCR, the TCRdb table keeps only in-frame clones and is missing some. The repertoire holds under 11,000 clones, with around nine tenths as singletons. The time point denotes: week 3, after first cycle of checkpoint inhibitor. The source was blood, collected from a patient treated with checkpoint blockade. The source is a human donor with melanoma.

This clone has just one count. The chain links TRBV2 to TRBJ2-1; 9 bases line up with TRBD2. Per germline, CDR1 SNHLY and CDR2 FYNNEI. The CDR3 runs to 15 residues. Trimming cost V 6 bases and J 4 bases; bases outside gene matches: 7. The chain's CDR3 is CASRDGLAGYNEQFF. The CDR3 bases are TGTGCCAGCAGGGACGGGCTAGCGGGATACAATGAGCAGTTCTTC.

This clone was observed a few times. This chain uses TRBV19 with TRBJ1-5, with unresolved D. Trimming pared 3 bases from V and 0 bases from J, leaving 12 bases between. The CDR3 extends over 16 amino acids. Germline V gives CDR1 LNHDA, CDR2 SQIVND (reference sequence). The CDR3 is CASSMYGGYSNQPQHF. The CDR3 coding sequence is TGTGCCAGTAGTATGTATGGCGGATATAGCAATCAGCCCCAGCATTTT. Looking up the rest from reference TRBV19 and TRBJ1-5 gives the full variable domain: DGGITQSPKYLFRKEGQNVTLSCEQNLNHDAMYWYRQDPGQGLRLIYYSQIVNDFQKGDIAEGYSVSREKKESFPLTVTSAQKNPTAFYLCASSMYGGYSNQPQHFGDGTRLSIL.

Of note for this clone: An end of the junction differs from the germline gene, which may be a read error. The rearrangement links TRBV27 to TRBJ2-5; 7 bases are shared with TRBD2. The CDR3 totals 11 residues. Germline V gene sequence: CDR1 MNHEY, CDR2 SMNVEV (reference sequence). The CDR3 DNA is TGTGCCAGCAGCTCCGGGGCGGGAGAGAACTTC. Translated: CASSSGAGENF.

J is TRBJ1-5 and V is TRBV15; D is ambiguous. CDR3 size: 13 residues. CDR1 LNHNV and CDR2 YYDKDF come from the germline V gene (reference sequence). V lost 0 bases and J 7 bases, leaving 7 bases between the germline ends. CDR3 sequence: CATSREGQQPQHF. The CDR3 DNA is TGTGCCACCAGCAGAGAAGGGCAGCAGCCCCAGCATTTT.

This chain connects TRBV4-1 to TRBJ2-7; 9 positions match TRBD1. The CDR3 length is 16 residues. Trimming at V came to 1 base and at J to 3 bases, leaving 7 bases not matched to a gene. CDR1 and CDR2 from the germline V gene are MGHRA and YSYEKL. For the CDR3, the DNA is TGCGCCAGCAGCCAAGTTGGGACAGGGAAACACTACGAGCAGTACTTC. Protein product: CASSQVGTGKHYEQYF.

Only a few counts were recorded for this clone. V usage is TRBV4-1 and J usage is TRBJ2-7; no firm D call. This CDR3 has 14 amino acids. From germline, CDR1 is MGHRA and CDR2 YSYEKL. V gave up 0 bases and J gave up 0 bases, with 6 bases separating them. CDR3 nucleotides: TGCGCCAGCAGCCAAGAGCCAAGCTCCTACGAGCAGTACTTC. Translated: CASSQEPSSYEQYF.

The chain recombines TRBV21-1 with TRBJ1-5. TRBV21-1 is designated a pseudogene. The CDR3 runs 14 residues. CDR3 sequence reads: CASRHEDSNQPQHF. The CDR3 nucleotides are TGTGCCAGCAGGCATGAGGATAGCAATCAGCCCCAGCATTTT.

This sequence joins TRBV5-8 and TRBJ2-3; 8 bases align to TRBD1. Germline V gene data show CDR1 as SGHTS and CDR2 as YDEGEE. V shed 0 bases and J 6 bases; nucleotides not matched to a gene: 6. The CDR3 consists of 15 residues. CDR3 loop: CASSLGAGGVDTQYF. The CDR3 DNA is TGTGCCAGCAGCTTGGGGGCAGGGGGCGTGGATACGCAGTATTTT. The whole variable domain, remainder taken from reference TRBV5-8 and TRBJ2-3, is EAGVTQSPTHLIKTRGQQATLRCSPISGHTSVYWYQQALGLGLQFLLWYDEGEERNRGNFPPRFSGRQFPNYSSELNVNALELEDSALYLCASSLGAGGVDTQYFGPGTRLTVL.